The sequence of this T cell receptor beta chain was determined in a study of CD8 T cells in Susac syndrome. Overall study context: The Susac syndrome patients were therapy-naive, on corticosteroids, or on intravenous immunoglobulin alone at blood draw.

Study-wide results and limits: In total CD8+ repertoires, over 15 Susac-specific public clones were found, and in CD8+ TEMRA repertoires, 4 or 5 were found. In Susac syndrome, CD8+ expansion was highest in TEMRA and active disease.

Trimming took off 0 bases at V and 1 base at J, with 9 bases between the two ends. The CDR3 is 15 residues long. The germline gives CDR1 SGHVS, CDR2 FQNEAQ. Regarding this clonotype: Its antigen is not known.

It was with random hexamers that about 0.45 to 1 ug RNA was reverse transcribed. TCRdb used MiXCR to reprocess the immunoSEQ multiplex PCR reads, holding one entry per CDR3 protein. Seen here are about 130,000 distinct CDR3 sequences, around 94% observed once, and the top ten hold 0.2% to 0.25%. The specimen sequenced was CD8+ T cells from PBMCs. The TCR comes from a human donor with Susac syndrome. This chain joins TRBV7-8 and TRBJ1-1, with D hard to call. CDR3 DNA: TGTGCCAGCAGCTTAGCGGGAAGGAGGAACACTGAAGCTTTCTTT. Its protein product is CASSLAGRRNTEAFF. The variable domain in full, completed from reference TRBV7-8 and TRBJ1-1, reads GAGVSQSPRYKVAKRGQDVALRCDPISGHVSLFWYQQALGQGPEFLTYFQNEAQLDKSGLPSDRFFAERPEGSVSTLKIQRTQQEDSAVYLCASSLAGRRNTEAFFGQGTRLTVV.